The present entry profiles one T cell receptor beta chain with its context. At cycle 4 day 1, cycle 7 day 1, and baseline, blood was sampled. This specimen belongs to a study of OX40 agonist ivuxolimab in advanced cancers. Some clones are missing from TCRdb's copy, which holds only in-frame ones; the method was immunoSEQ multiplex PCR. In the table there are tens of thousands of clones, just over 90% of which are singletons. Germline-derived CDR1 and CDR2 are SGHKS and YYEKEE (reference sequence). The CDR3 has 16 amino acids. Trimming cost V 4 bases and J 4 bases, with 15 bases left between them. This sample comprised CD4+ or CD8+ T cells sorted from blood, obtained in a trial of the OX40 agonist ivuxolimab. The J gene is TRBJ1-6, the V gene TRBV5-5, with a weak D call TRBD1 (5 bases). The sequence derives from an adult with an advanced solid tumor such as melanoma, head and neck, liver or kidney cancer. The CDR3 DNA is TGTGCCAGCAGCCCCTTAGAGACAGCTTATAATTCACCCCTCCACTTT. Its protein is CASSPLETAYNSPLHF.